The rows below give T cell receptor beta chains drawn from one sample of a study of patients and donors after allogeneic stem cell transplantation. TCRdb called the RT-PCR reads again in MiXCR, with one record for every CDR3 protein. The sample comprises about 160,000 distinct CDR3 sequences, over 35% of which are singletons, and 50% rests with the top ten. Sequences were obtained from blood, either unsorted or a sorted T cell fraction (not recorded which). The receptors were gathered from a human donor who was either an allogeneic HSCT recipient or a stem cell or donor lymphocyte infusion donor (not recorded which). It is not recorded whose cells these are; they may come from a transplant donor. The CDR3 runs from the conserved cysteine through the conserved F or W. D genes are given only for firm matches. Clone size, where shown, is once, few, many, or a class for clones that have expanded.

few TRBJ1-5 - 16 TRBV24-1 CATSPGRGMSNQPQHF TGTGCCACCAGTCCCGGACGGGGAATGAGCAATCAGCCCCAGCATTTT
few TRBJ1-6 TRBD1 14 TRBV6-5 CASSIRQGNSPLHF TGTGCCAGCAGCATCCGACAGGGGAATTCACCCCTCCACTTT
few TRBJ1-5 - 14 TRBV6-2/TRBV6-3 CASSYRGGNQPQHF TGTGCCAGCAGTTACCGAGGGGGCAATCAGCCCCAGCATTTT
few TRBJ1-3 TRBD1 16 TRBV6-6 CASSGGTEVAGNTIYF TGTGCCAGCAGTGGGGGGACAGAAGTCGCTGGAAACACCATATATTTT
few TRBJ2-1 - 13 TRBV12-3/TRBV12-4 CASKGDSYNEQFF TGTGCCAGCAAGGGAGACAGTTACAATGAGCAGTTCTTC
- TRBJ2-1 TRBD1 16 TRBV4-3 CASSHLDRGGYNEQFF TGCGCCAGCAGCCACCTCGACAGGGGTGGTTACAATGAGCAGTTCTTC
- TRBJ2-5 - 12 TRBV12-3/TRBV12-4 CASNTLGETQYF TGTGCCAGCAATACCCTCGGGGAGACCCAGTACTTC
few TRBJ2-5 TRBD2 14 TRBV6-1 CASRTSGSQETQYF TGTGCCAGCAGGACTAGCGGCTCCCAAGAGACCCAGTACTTC
- TRBJ1-6 - 14 TRBV5-1 CASKGGAHNSPLHF TGCGCCAGCAAAGGAGGGGCTCATAATTCACCCCTCCACTTT
once TRBJ1-2 - 12 TRBV19 CASSAVNYGYTF TGTGCCAGTAGTGCAGTGAACTATGGCTACACCTTC
few TRBJ1-1 - 12 TRBV12-3/TRBV12-4 CASKGQGLEAFF TGTGCCAGCAAGGGGCAGGGCCTTGAAGCTTTCTTT
few TRBJ1-1 - 13 TRBV29-1 CSVRGLGNTEAFF TGCAGCGTCAGGGGTCTTGGAAACACTGAAGCTTTCTTT
- TRBJ2-7 - 13 TRBV6-6 CASTPLGPGEQYF TGTGCCAGCACCCCCCTGGGGCCCGGCGAGCAGTACTTC
many TRBJ1-1 - 13 TRBV6-6 CASSYAGATEAFF TGTGCCAGCAGTTACGCCGGGGCCACTGAAGCTTTCTTT
- TRBJ1-4 TRBD1 14 TRBV7-9 CASSSDREDEKLFF TGTGCCAGCAGCTCCGACAGGGAAGATGAAAAACTGTTTTTT
- TRBJ2-7 - 13 TRBV20-1 CSAFPGQLHEQYF TGCAGTGCTTTCCCGGGACAACTCCACGAGCAGTACTTC
- TRBJ1-4 - 15 TRBV20-1 CSAGGGPSTNEKLFF TGCAGTGCTGGTGGGGGACCCTCAACTAATGAAAAACTGTTTTTT
- TRBJ2-3 TRBD2 17 TRBV5-1 CASSFAGTSGGTDTQYF TGCGCCAGCAGCTTCGCCGGGACTAGCGGGGGCACAGATACGCAGTATTTT
- TRBJ2-1 - 19 TRBV5-1 CASSLGMASEESSYNEQFF TGCGCCAGCAGCTTGGGAATGGCTAGCGAGGAAAGCTCCTACAATGAGCAGTTCTTC
few TRBJ1-4 - 15 TRBV6-5 CASSYSRGLRDELFF TGTGCCAGCAGTTACTCACGGGGACTTAGGGATGAACTGTTTTTT
few TRBJ1-4 TRBD1 15 TRBV24-1 CATSDTGTGGEKLFF TGTGCCACCAGTGATACCGGGACAGGGGGCGAAAAACTGTTTTTT
few TRBJ1-1 - 13 TRBV14 CASMKGLTTEAFF TGTGCCAGCATGAAGGGTTTGACCACTGAAGCTTTCTTT
- TRBJ2-1 TRBD2 16 TRBV7-9 CASSLLAGGPVNEQFF TGTGCCAGCAGCCTACTAGCGGGGGGGCCGGTCAATGAGCAGTTCTTC
- TRBJ2-3 TRBD2 15 TRBV7-8 CASSGGGRDTDTQYF TGTGCCAGCAGCGGGGGGGGTCGGGACACAGATACGCAGTATTTT
few TRBJ1-6 TRBD1 14 TRBV20-1 CSASLDRGNSPLHF TGCAGTGCTAGCCTTGACAGGGGTAATTCACCCCTCCACTTT
few TRBJ1-2 TRBD1 14 TRBV7-9 CASSSGQGANGYTF TGTGCCAGCAGCTCGGGACAGGGGGCGAATGGCTACACCTTC
- TRBJ2-1 TRBD1 15 TRBV27 CASSLGTDLYNEQFF TGTGCCAGCAGTTTGGGGACAGATCTATACAATGAGCAGTTCTTC
- TRBJ2-7 - 12 TRBV20-1 CSVHENLYEQYF TGCAGTGTCCACGAAAACCTCTACGAGCAGTACTTC
- TRBJ1-2 - 13 TRBV2 CASNLGSLNGYTF TGTGCCAGCAACTTGGGTTCACTGAATGGCTACACCTTC
- TRBJ1-1 TRBD1 15 TRBV18 CASSSRTGVNTEAFF TGTGCCAGCTCATCCCGGACAGGAGTAAACACTGAAGCTTTCTTT
- TRBJ2-4 - 15 TRBV7-8 CASSLDPRPKNIQYF TGTGCCAGCAGCTTAGACCCCCGGCCTAAAAACATTCAGTACTTC
- TRBJ1-5 - 12 TRBV20-1 CSTRAYSQPQHF TGCAGTACTAGAGCTTATAGTCAGCCCCAGCATTTT
- TRBJ2-2 TRBD1 14 TRBV6-6 CASTPGQGTGELFF TGTGCCAGCACACCGGGACAGGGGACCGGGGAGCTGTTTTTT
once TRBJ1-4 TRBD1 15 TRBV28 CASSDDRGTNEKLFF TGTGCCAGCAGTGACGACAGGGGAACTAATGAAAAACTGTTTTTT
- TRBJ2-1 TRBD2 16 TRBV10-3 CAISVPSGAAYNEQFF TGTGCCATCAGTGTCCCGAGCGGGGCTGCATACAATGAGCAGTTCTTC
few TRBJ1-1 - 12 TRBV20-1 CSAPTGYTEAFF TGCAGTGCTCCTACAGGGTACACTGAAGCTTTCTTT
many TRBJ1-2 - 15 TRBV29-1 CSVESPRGTNYGYTF TGCAGCGTTGAATCCCCCAGGGGAACTAACTATGGCTACACCTTC
many TRBJ1-4 - 12 TRBV12-3/TRBV12-4 CASSPAGLELFF TGTGCCAGCAGCCCAGCAGGGTTAGAACTGTTTTTT
many TRBJ1-2 TRBD1 15 TRBV12-3/TRBV12-4 CASRDTGDAAGGYTF TGTGCCAGCAGGGATACAGGGGACGCGGCGGGAGGCTACACCTTC
- TRBJ1-6 - 13 TRBV9 CASSPEHYSPLHF TGTGCCAGCAGCCCCGAACATTATTCACCCCTCCACTTT
few TRBJ1-5 TRBD1 15 TRBV6-2/TRBV6-3 CASSVGQGLIQPQHF TGTGCCAGCAGTGTGGGACAGGGGTTGATTCAGCCCCAGCATTTT
few TRBJ2-3 TRBD1 14 TRBV10-3 CAISYDRGTDTQYF TGTGCCATCAGTTATGACAGGGGCACAGATACGCAGTATTTT
- TRBJ1-2 TRBD1 16 TRBV7-6 CASSLVPDRDNYGYTF TGTGCCAGCAGCTTAGTCCCGGACAGGGATAACTATGGCTACACCTTC
- TRBJ1-2 - 15 TRBV9 CASSVGARENYGYTF TGTGCCAGCAGCGTGGGGGCTCGAGAGAACTATGGCTACACCTTC
- TRBJ2-3 - 16 TRBV6-6 CASRAIDTTSTDTQYF TGTGCCAGCAGAGCTATAGACACGACTAGCACAGATACGCAGTATTTT
- TRBJ2-3 - 15 TRBV6-5 CASSQGLLSSDTQYF TGTGCCAGCAGTCAGGGACTCCTTAGCTCAGATACGCAGTATTTT
- TRBJ2-7 - 14 TRBV28 CATSMDVRLGEQYF TGTGCCACCTCCATGGACGTGAGATTGGGCGAGCAGTACTTC
- TRBJ1-2 - 15 TRBV12-3/TRBV12-4 CASSFTTATNYGCTF TGTGCCAGCAGTTTTACCACAGCTACTAACTATGGCTGCACCTTC
- TRBJ2-1 - 14 TRBV10-3 CATRQGPERDEQFF TGTGCCACCCGACAAGGGCCAGAGAGGGATGAGCAGTTCTTC
- TRBJ1-5 - 10 TRBV6-5 CATGRKPQHF TGTGCCACAGGGCGAAAGCCCCAGCATTTT
- TRBJ2-2 - 16 TRBV12-3/TRBV12-4 CASSLYGAPNTGELFF TGTGCCAGCAGTTTATACGGGGCTCCGAACACCGGGGAGCTGTTTTTT
- TRBJ2-3 TRBD1 15 TRBV12-3/TRBV12-4 CASSTTGQATDTQYF TGTGCCAGCAGTACGACTGGACAGGCCACAGATACGCAGTATTTT